The 18 T cell receptor beta chains below come from one sample, sequenced in a study of low-dose radiotherapy and immunotherapy resistance in tumors. Alpha- and beta-chain coverage of first-strand cDNA came from TRAV- and TRBV-specific primers. It was with a constant-region primer and a V-primer adapter that TCRs were amplified over roughly 19 PCR cycles. TCRdb ran MiXCR on the reads and lists one entry per CDR3 protein. The sample has some 100,000 distinct CDR3 sequences; about 20% are singletons. Time point: after trial treatment. Sample treatment: LDRT plus nivolumab, ipilimumab, low-dose cyclophosphamide and aspirin (RACIN trial). Sample: PBMCs, taken after low-dose radiotherapy plus immunotherapy. These receptors all stem from a male donor with prostate cancer.

This clonotype was recorded many times. The genes are TRBV7-9 and TRBJ2-7, with 7 bases aligning to TRBD1. Per the germline V gene, CDR1 is SEHNR and CDR2 is FQNEAQ (reference sequence). J was trimmed by 5 bases and V by 4 bases; bases with no gene match: 11. The CDR3 is 15 amino acids. CDR3 in amino acids: CASSYRQGKTHEQYF. The CDR3 nucleotides are TGTGCCAGCAGCTATCGACAGGGAAAAACTCACGAGCAGTACTTC.

This clonotype was recorded many times. The CDR3 DNA reads TGTGCCAGCAGCCAACAGCGGGGGGGCCCAGATACGCAGTATTTT. It encodes CASSQQRGGPDTQYF. The chain has TRBV7-2 and TRBJ2-3; 10 bases are shared with TRBD2. Germline CDR1 is SGHTA and CDR2 is FQGNSA. The CDR3 has 15 amino acids. V was clipped by 5 bases and J by 4 bases; unmatched bases: 6.

This clonotype has only a few counts. The chain couples TRBV5-1 to TRBJ2-7; tentatively, D is TRBD2 (6 bases). Trimming took 5 bases from V and 2 from J, leaving 14 bases between them. Per germline, CDR1 SGHRS and CDR2 YFSETQ. This CDR3 has 14 amino acids. The chain's CDR3 is CASSSGEETYEQYF. DNA for the CDR3: TGCGCCAGCAGTTCGGGGGAGGAGACCTACGAGCAGTACTTC.

The table lists this clonotype with many counts. CDR3 sequence reads: CASSMGWGVLHYTF. Written as DNA, the CDR3 is TGTGCCAGTAGTATGGGTTGGGGGGTCCTACACTACACCTTC. The J gene is TRBJ1-2, the V gene TRBV19; tentatively, D is TRBD1 (5 bases). The CDR3 covers 14 residues. V lost 3 bases and J lost 10, with 18 bases in between. Germline assignment: CDR1 LNHDA and CDR2 SQIVND (reference sequence).

At least ten counts were recorded for this clonotype. The rearrangement uses TRBV6-1 and TRBJ2-7, with no clear D. This CDR3 spans 16 amino acids. Trimming cost V 5 bases and J 7 bases, with 24 bases left between them. The germline V gene has CDR1 MNHNS and CDR2 SASEGT. The CDR3 coding sequence is TGTGCCAGCAGTTACTCCCAACAGTCAACCCACCGTGAGCAGTACTTC. This translates into CASSYSQQSTHREQYF.

To note about this clonotype: Given a far larger clone just one base away, this is likely a sequencing read error. CDR3 sequence reads: CASRERGPYEQFF. CDR3 sequence (DNA): TGTGCCAGCAGAGAGCGGGGACCCTACGAGCAGTTCTTC. The chain is built from TRBV6-2 or TRBV6-3 and TRBJ2-1; TRBD2 matches 7 bases. The germline V gene has CDR1 MNHEY and CDR2 SVGEGT. V lost 6 bases and J lost 10; bases outside the gene matches: 9. The CDR3 runs to 13 residues.

Turning to this clonotype: The germline gene is not matched at one end of the junction; a read error may be the cause. J is TRBJ1-6 and V is TRBV7-2, with TRBD1 matching 10 bases. CDR3 length equals 14 residues. CDR1 is SGHTA and CDR2 is FQGNSA in the germline V gene. In DNA form, the CDR3 reads TGTGCCAGCAGTCTACCCGGGACAGGGGCAGGTATGACCTTT. Its protein product is CASSLPGTGAGMTF.

This clonotype was detected many times. The CDR3 protein is CASRSAGAPNTGELFF. CDR3 nucleotides: TGTGCCAGCAGAAGTGCAGGGGCCCCGAACACCGGGGAGCTGTTTTTT. The chain has TRBV7-6 and TRBJ2-2; TRBD1 is a possible D gene (6 bases). The CDR3 sequence is 16 residues long. Germline CDR1 and CDR2: SGHVS and FNYEAQ. Between the trimmed V and J ends, which lost 6 bases and 0 bases, there was a span of 14 bases.

Remarks on this clonotype: A far larger clone is only one base removed, so a read error is likely. The chain joins TRBV12-2 to TRBJ2-7; TRBD1 reflects the table's D call only, with no check against the DNA. TRBV12-2 is designated a pseudogene. CDR3 length: 16 residues. The CDR3 loop is CASRLGGGYSYNEQYF. For the CDR3, the DNA is TGTGCAAGTCGCTTAGGTGGGGGCTACTCCTACAATGAGCAGTACTTC.

This clonotype came up many times. V and J are TRBV29-1 and TRBJ2-7; perhaps D is TRBD1 or TRBD2 (6 bases each). Looked up from germline, CDR1 is SQVTM and CDR2 is ANQGSEA. V lost 6 bases to trimming and J lost 5 bases, with 11 bases between them. CDR3 length: 11 residues. Written as DNA, the CDR3 is TGCAGCGTAAGGGGGGTCAACGAGCAGTACTTC. Its protein is CSVRGVNEQYF.

The chain has TRBV12-3 or TRBV12-4 and TRBJ1-5, with no clear D. This CDR3 region has 14 residues. The V gene lost 5 bases and the J gene lost 5 bases, with 13 bases spanning the gap. CDR3 in DNA: TGTGCCAGCAGTCCCCGAGGCTTCGATCAGCCCCAGCATTTT. Translation: CASSPRGFDQPQHF.

The sample holds many counts of this clonotype. CDR3 sequence reads: CASIGKWTVGGEQFF. The DNA for the CDR3 is TGTGCCAGCATAGGGAAATGGACCGTAGGGGGTGAGCAGTTCTTC. This chain links TRBV6-6 with TRBJ2-1, with D tentatively TRBD1 (6 bases). V was clipped by 7 bases and J by 9 bases, with 22 bases between them. This CDR3 has 15 amino acids. Germline V gene sequence: CDR1 MNHNY, CDR2 SVGAGI (reference sequence).

This clonotype was counted ten times or more. V usage is TRBV14 and J usage is TRBJ2-1, with 12 bases matching TRBD2. The CDR3 contains 16 residues. V shed 4 bases and J 3 bases; nucleotides not matched to a gene: 4. Germline-derived CDR1 and CDR2 are SGHDN and FVKESK. The CDR3, as DNA: TGTGCCAGCAGCCCAGGACTAGCGGGGATCTACAATGAGCAGTTCTTC. It is translated as CASSPGLAGIYNEQFF.

This clonotype has a count of ten or more. The V and J genes are TRBV23-1 and TRBJ2-7; D not resolved. TRBV23-1 is an ORF for which the function is uncertain. The CDR3 has 12 amino acids. The V end lost 4 bases, the J end lost 5 bases, and 9 bases lay between the germline ends. This CDR3 reads CASSPRHHEQYF. CDR3 in DNA: TGCGCCAGCAGTCCTCGACACCACGAGCAGTACTTC.

There are many counts of this clonotype. The chain is built from TRBV2 and TRBJ1-5; no reliable D call. Deletions cut 2 bases from V and 4 bases from J, with 6 bases between. This CDR3 comprises 13 residues. CDR1 SNHLY and CDR2 FYNNEI come from the germline V gene. The CDR3 here is CASSERENQPQHF. The CDR3 DNA sequence: TGTGCCAGCAGTGAAAGGGAAAATCAGCCCCAGCATTTT.

To note about this clonotype: With a much larger clone just one base away, this may be a read error. CDR3 sequence: CASGLAGAYEQFF. In nucleotides, the CDR3 is TGTGCCAGCGGGCTAGCGGGGGCCTACGAGCAGTTCTTC. This rearrangement joins TRBV3-1 to TRBJ2-1; the match to TRBD2 covers 10 bases. The CDR3 runs to 13 residues. The germline gives CDR1 LGHDT, CDR2 YNNKEL (reference sequence). The trim removed 8 bases at V and 10 bases at J, leaving 8 bases unmatched.

This clonotype was seen many times. The chain couples TRBV4-2 to TRBJ2-7; 9 nucleotides match TRBD2. This CDR3 has 16 amino acids. J gave up 5 bases and V 0 bases, and 8 bases lay outside the gene matches. Germline V gene data show CDR1 as LGHNA and CDR2 as YNFKEQ. CDR3 nucleotide sequence: TGTGCCAGCAGCCAAGAGGATCCAGCGGGGGGAAACGAGCAGTACTTC. Translated: CASSQEDPAGGNEQYF.

The sample holds many counts of this clonotype. V is TRBV19 and J is TRBJ2-7; D ambiguous. The CDR3 is 15 amino acids. Trimming took off 6 bases at V and 6 bases at J, with 21 bases between the two ends. CDR1 and CDR2 from the germline V gene are LNHDA and SQIVND (reference sequence). The DNA for the CDR3 is TGTGCCAGTAGCCCCTCCACGGGCCTAATCCTCGAGCAGTACTTC. Translation gives CASSPSTGLILEQYF.